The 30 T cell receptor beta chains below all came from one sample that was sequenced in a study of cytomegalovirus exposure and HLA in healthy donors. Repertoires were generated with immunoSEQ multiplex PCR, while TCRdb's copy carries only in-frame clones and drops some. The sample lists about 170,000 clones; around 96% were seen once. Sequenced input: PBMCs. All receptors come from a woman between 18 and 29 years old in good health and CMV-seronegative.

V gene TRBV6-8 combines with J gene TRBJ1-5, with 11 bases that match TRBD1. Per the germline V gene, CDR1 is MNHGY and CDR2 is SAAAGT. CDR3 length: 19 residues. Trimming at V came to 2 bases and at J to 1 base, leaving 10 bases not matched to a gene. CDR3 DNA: TGTGCCAGCAGTTACGACCCTCGGACAGGGGGCTGCAGCAATCAGCCCCAGCATTTT. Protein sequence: CASSYDPRTGGCSNQPQHF.

The CDR3 DNA reads as TGTGCCAGCAGTGGGCGGGGGAAGGGAAGGTACCAAGAGACCCAGTACTTC. It specifies CASSGRGKGRYQETQYF. The J gene is TRBJ2-5, the V gene TRBV28; 7 nucleotides line up with TRBD2. Germline CDR1 is MDHEN and CDR2 is SYDVKM. Trimming took 5 bases from V and 0 from J; bases not matched to a gene: 12. The CDR3 extends over 17 amino acids.

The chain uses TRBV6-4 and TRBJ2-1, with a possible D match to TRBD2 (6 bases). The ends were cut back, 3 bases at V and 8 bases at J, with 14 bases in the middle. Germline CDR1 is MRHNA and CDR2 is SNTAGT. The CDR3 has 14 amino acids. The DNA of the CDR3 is TGTGCCAGCAGTGAGCGGGGTTCCAGGGATGAGCAGTTCTTC. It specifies CASSERGSRDEQFF.

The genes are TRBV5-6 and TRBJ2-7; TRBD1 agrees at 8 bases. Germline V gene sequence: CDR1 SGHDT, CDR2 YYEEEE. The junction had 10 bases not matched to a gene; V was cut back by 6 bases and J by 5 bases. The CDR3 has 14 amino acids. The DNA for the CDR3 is TGTGCCAGCACCTGGGACAGGCTAACCCACGAGCAGTACTTC. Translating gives CASTWDRLTHEQYF.

CDR3 in amino acids: CASSILGGPTGELFF. CDR3 nucleotide sequence: TGTGCCAGTAGTATCTTGGGGGGACCTACCGGGGAGCTGTTTTTT. The genes are TRBV19 and TRBJ2-2; TRBD2 is a possible D gene (6 bases). There are 15 residues in the CDR3. From germline, CDR1 is LNHDA and CDR2 SQIVND (reference sequence). V dropped 3 bases and J dropped 5 bases, with 13 bases sitting between them.

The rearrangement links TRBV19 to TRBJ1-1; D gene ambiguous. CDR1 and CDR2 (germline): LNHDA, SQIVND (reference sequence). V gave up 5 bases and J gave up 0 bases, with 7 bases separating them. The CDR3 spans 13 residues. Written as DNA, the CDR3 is TGTGCCAGTAGTGTTACAGTGAACACTGAAGCTTTCTTT. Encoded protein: CASSVTVNTEAFF.

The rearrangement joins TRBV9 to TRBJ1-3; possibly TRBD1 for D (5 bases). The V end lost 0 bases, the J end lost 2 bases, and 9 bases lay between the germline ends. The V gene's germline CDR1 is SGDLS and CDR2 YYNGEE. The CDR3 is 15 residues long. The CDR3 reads CASSVETATGNTIYF. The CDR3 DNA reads TGTGCCAGCAGCGTAGAGACAGCTACTGGAAACACCATATATTTT. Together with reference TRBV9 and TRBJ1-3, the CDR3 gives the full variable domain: DSGVTQTPKHLITATGQRVTLRCSPRSGDLSVYWYQQSLDQGLQFLIQYYNGEERAKGNILERFSAQQFPDLHSELNLSSLELGDSALYFCASSVETATGNTIYFGEGSWLTVV.

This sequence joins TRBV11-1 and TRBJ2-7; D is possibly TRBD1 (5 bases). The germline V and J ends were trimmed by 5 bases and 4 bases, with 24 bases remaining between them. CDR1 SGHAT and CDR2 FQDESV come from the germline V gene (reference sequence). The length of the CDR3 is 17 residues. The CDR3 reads CASSRTPSTGIVYEQYF. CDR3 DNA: TGTGCCAGCAGCCGAACCCCTTCAACAGGTATTGTGTACGAGCAGTACTTC.

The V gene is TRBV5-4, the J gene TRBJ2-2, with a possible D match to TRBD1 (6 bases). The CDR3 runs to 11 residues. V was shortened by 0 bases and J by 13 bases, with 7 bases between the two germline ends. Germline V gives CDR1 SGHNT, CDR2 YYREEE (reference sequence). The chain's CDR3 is CASSLGGRLFF. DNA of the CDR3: TGTGCCAGCAGCTTGGGGGGGCGGCTGTTTTTT. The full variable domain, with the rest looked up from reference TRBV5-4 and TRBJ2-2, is ETGVTQSPTHLIKTRGQQVTLRCSSQSGHNTVSWYQQALGQGPQFIFQYYREEENGRGNFPPRFSGLQFPNYSSELNVNALELDDSALYLCASSLGGRLFFGEGSRLTVL.

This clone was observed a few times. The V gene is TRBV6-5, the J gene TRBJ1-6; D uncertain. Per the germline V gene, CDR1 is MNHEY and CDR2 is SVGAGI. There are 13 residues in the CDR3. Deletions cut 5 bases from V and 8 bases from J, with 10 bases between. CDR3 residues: CASSIPGYSPLHF. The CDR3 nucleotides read TGTGCCAGCAGTATACCAGGTTATTCACCCCTCCACTTT.

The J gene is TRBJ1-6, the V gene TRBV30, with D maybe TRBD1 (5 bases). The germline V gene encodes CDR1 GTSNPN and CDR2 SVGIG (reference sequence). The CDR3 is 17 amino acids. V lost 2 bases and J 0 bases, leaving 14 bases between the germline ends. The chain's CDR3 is CAWSPGEGLSYNSPLHF. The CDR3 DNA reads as TGTGCCTGGAGTCCGGGGGAAGGCCTCTCCTATAATTCACCCCTCCACTTT.

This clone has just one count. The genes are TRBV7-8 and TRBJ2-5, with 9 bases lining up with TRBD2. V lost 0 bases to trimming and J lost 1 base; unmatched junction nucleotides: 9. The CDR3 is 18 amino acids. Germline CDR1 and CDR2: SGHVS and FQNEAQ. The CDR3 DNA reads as TGTGCCAGCAGCTTAGCCCTAGCGGGGAGTCCTTCCCAAGAGACCCAGTACTTC. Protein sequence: CASSLALAGSPSQETQYF.

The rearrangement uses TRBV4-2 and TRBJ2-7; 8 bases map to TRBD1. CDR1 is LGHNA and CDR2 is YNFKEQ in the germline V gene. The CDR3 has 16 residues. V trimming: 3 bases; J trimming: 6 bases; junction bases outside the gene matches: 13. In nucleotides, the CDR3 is TGTGCCAGCAGCCACCGTTTATCACAGGGGGATCGCGAGCAGTACTTC. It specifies CASSHRLSQGDREQYF.

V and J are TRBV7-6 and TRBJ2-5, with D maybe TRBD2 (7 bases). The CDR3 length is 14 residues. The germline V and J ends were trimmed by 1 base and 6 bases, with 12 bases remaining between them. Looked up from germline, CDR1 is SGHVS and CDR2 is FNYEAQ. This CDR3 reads CASSLGYGGQTQYF. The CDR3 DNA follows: TGTGCCAGCAGCTTAGGGTACGGGGGGCAGACCCAGTACTTC. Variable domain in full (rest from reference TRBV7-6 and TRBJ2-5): GAGVSQSPRYKVTKRGQDVALRCDPISGHVSLYWYRQALGQGPEFLTYFNYEAQQDKSGLPNDRFSAERPEGSISTLTIQRTEQRDSAMYRCASSLGYGGQTQYFGPGTRLLVL.

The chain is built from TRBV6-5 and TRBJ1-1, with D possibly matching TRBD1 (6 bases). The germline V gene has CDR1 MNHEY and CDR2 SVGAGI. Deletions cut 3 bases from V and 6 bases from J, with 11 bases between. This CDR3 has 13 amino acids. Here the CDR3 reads CASSYGQSSEAFF. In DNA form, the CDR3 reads TGTGCCAGCAGTTATGGACAGTCATCTGAAGCTTTCTTT.

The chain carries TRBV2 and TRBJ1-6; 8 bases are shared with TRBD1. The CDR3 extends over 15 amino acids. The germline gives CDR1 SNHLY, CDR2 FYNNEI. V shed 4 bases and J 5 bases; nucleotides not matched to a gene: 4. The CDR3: CASSATGEDNSPLHF. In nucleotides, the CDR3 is TGTGCCAGCAGTGCGACAGGGGAGGATAATTCACCCCTCCACTTT.

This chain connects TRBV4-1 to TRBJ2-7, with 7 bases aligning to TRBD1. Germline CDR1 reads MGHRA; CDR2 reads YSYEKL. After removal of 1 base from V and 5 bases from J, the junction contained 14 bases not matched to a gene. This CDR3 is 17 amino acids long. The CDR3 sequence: CASSQVAQGSFSDEQYF. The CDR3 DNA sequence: TGCGCCAGCAGCCAAGTTGCACAGGGGAGTTTTTCTGACGAGCAGTACTTC.

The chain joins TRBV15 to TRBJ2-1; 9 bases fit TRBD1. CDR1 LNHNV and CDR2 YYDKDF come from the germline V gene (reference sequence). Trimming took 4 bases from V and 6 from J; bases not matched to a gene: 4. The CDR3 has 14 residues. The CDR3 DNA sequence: TGTGCCACCAGCATTCCGGGACAGGGCAATGAGCAGTTCTTC. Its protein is CATSIPGQGNEQFF.

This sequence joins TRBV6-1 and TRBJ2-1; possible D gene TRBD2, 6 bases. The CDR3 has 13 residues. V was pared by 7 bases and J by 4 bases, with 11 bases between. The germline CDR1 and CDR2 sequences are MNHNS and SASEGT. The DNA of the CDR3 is TGTGCCAGCACCCGGAGGGGATACAATGAGCAGTTCTTC. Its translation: CASTRRGYNEQFF.

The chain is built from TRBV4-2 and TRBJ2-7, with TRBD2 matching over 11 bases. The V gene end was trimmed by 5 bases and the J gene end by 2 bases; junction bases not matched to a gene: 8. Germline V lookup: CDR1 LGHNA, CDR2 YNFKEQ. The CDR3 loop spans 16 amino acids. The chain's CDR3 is CASSSFPSGGPYEQYF. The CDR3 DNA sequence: TGTGCCAGCAGCTCCTTCCCTAGCGGGGGGCCCTACGAGCAGTACTTC.

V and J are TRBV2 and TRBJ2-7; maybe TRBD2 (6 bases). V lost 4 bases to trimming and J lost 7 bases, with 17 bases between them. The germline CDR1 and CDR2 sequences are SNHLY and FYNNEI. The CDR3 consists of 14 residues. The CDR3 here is CASSGRLEPGEQYF. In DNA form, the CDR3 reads TGTGCCAGCAGTGGGAGACTAGAGCCGGGGGAGCAGTACTTC. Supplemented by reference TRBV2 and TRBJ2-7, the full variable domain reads EPEVTQTPSHQVTQMGQEVILRCVPISNHLYFYWYRQILGQKVEFLVSFYNNEISEKSEIFDDQFSVERPDGSNFTLKIRSTKLEDSAMYFCASSGRLEPGEQYFGPGTRLTVT.

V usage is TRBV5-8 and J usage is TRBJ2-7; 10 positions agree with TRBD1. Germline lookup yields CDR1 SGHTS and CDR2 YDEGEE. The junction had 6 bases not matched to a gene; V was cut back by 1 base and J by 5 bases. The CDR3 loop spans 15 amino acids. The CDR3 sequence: CASSLFGQGGHEQYF. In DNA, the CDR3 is TGTGCCAGCAGCTTGTTCGGACAGGGGGGCCACGAGCAGTACTTC.

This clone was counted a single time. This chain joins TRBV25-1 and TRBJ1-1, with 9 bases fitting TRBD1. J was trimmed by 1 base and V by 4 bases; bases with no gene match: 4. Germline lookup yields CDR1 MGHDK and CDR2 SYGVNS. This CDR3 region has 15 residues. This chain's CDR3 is CASSVSGQGNTEAFF. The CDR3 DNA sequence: TGTGCCAGCAGTGTGTCGGGACAGGGGAACACTGAAGCTTTCTTT.

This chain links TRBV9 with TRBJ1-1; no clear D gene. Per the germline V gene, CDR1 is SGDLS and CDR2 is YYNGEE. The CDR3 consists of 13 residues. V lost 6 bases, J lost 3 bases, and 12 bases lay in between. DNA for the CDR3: TGTGCCAGCAATAGAGGGTGGGACACTGAAGCTTTCTTT. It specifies CASNRGWDTEAFF.

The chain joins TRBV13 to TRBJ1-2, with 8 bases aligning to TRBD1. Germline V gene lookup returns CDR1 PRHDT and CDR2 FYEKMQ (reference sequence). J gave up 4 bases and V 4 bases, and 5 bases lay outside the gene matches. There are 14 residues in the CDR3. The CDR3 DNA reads TGTGCCAGCAGCTCACAGGGGGTAGGCTATGGCTACACCTTC. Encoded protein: CASSSQGVGYGYTF.

The CDR3 DNA reads TGTGCCAGCAGCCCCGGTGACAGGGGGAACTATGGCTACACCTTC. This sequence encodes CASSPGDRGNYGYTF. The genes are TRBV5-5 and TRBJ1-2, with TRBD1 identical over 9 bases. V trimming: 4 bases; J trimming: 2 bases; junction bases outside the gene matches: 6. Per the germline V gene, CDR1 is SGHKS and CDR2 is YYEKEE (reference sequence). The CDR3 is made up of 15 amino acids.

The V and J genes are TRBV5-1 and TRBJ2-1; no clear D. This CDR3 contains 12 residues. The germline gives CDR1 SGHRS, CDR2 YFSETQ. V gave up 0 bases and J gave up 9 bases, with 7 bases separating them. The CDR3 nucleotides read TGCGCCAGCAGCTTGGCGGGTCTTGAGCAGTTCTTC. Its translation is CASSLAGLEQFF. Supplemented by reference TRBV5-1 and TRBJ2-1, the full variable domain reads KAGVTQTPRYLIKTRGQQVTLSCSPISGHRSVSWYQQTPGQGLQFLFEYFSETQRNKGNFPGRFSGRQFSNSRSEMNVSTLELGDSALYLCASSLAGLEQFFGPGTRLTVL.

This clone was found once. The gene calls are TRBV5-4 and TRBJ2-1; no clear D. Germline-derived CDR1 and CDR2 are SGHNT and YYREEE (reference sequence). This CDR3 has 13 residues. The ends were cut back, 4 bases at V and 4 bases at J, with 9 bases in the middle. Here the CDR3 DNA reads TGTGCCAGCAGCGTAGAGAGGTACAATGAGCAGTTCTTC. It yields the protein CASSVERYNEQFF.

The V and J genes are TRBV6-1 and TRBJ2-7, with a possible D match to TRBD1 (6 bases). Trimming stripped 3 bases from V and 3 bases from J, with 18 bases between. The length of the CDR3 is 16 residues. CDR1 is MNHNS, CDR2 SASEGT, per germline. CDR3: CASSDISDRRLYEQYF. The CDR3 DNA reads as TGTGCCAGCAGTGATATTTCGGACAGACGTCTCTACGAGCAGTACTTC.

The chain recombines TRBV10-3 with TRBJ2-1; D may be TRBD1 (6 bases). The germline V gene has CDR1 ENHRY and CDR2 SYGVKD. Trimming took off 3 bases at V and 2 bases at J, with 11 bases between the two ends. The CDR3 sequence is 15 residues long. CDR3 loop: CAISEGTPAYNEQFF. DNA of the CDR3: TGTGCCATCAGTGAAGGGACACCTGCCTACAATGAGCAGTTCTTC.